These 9 T cell receptor beta chains were all obtained from the same sample, sequenced in a study of PD-1 blockade in classical Hodgkin lymphoma. Some clones are missing from TCRdb's copy, which holds only in-frame ones; the method was immunoSEQ multiplex PCR. The table includes fewer than 20,000 clones, around 92% detected once. Regarding time point: newly diagnosed, previously untreated cHL patient sample. Magnetic negative selection purified CD4+ T cells from thawed PBMCs. Sequenced material: CD4+ T cells from blood. Receptor source: a human donor with classical Hodgkin lymphoma.

The V and J genes are TRBV10-3 and TRBJ2-7; 11 bases match TRBD2. V trimming: 4 bases; J trimming: 0 bases; junction bases outside the gene matches: 11. CDR1 is ENHRY, CDR2 SYGVKD, per germline. The CDR3 covers 18 residues. CDR3 amino acids: CAISGPGTSGGHSYEQYF. In DNA, the CDR3 is TGTGCCATCAGTGGTCCCGGGACTAGCGGAGGGCACTCCTACGAGCAGTACTTC.

The chain is built from TRBV11-2 and TRBJ2-7, with 10 bases that match TRBD1. This CDR3 has 14 residues. Germline lookup yields CDR1 SGHAT and CDR2 FQNNGV. V lost 5 bases, J lost 4 bases, and 5 bases stayed unmatched. The CDR3 nucleotides read TGTGCCAGCAGCCTAAGGACAGGGGGATACGAGCAGTACTTC. This codes for CASSLRTGGYEQYF.

The gene calls are TRBV10-3 and TRBJ1-5; 7 bases are shared with TRBD1. Trimming removed 3 bases from V and 4 bases from J; junction bases left unmatched: 3. CDR1 ENHRY and CDR2 SYGVKD come from the germline V gene. The CDR3 totals 14 residues. The CDR3 bases are TGTGCCATCAGTGAACAGGGGACGAATCAGCCCCAGCATTTT. It is translated as CAISEQGTNQPQHF.

CDR3 nucleotides: TGTGCCAGCAGCCAGGGAGGGAAGGGGGAGCTGTTTTTT. Translating gives CASSQGGKGELFF. The rearrangement joins TRBV5-4 to TRBJ2-2; 7 positions agree with TRBD2. The ends lost 4 bases at V and 8 bases at J; junction bases unmatched: 5. The CDR3 length is 13 residues. Germline CDR1 is SGHNT and CDR2 is YYREEE (reference sequence).

This chain joins TRBV19 and TRBJ2-3; D not resolved. Germline V lookup: CDR1 LNHDA, CDR2 SQIVND (reference sequence). V lost 4 bases, J lost 2 bases, and 4 bases lay in between. The CDR3 loop spans 12 amino acids. Here the CDR3 reads CASSKATDTQYF. In nucleotides, the CDR3 is TGTGCCAGTAGTAAAGCCACAGATACGCAGTATTTT.

The rearrangement links TRBV19 to TRBJ1-2; 7 bases match TRBD1. J lost 6 bases, V lost 6 bases, and 13 bases had no gene match. The CDR3 covers 15 residues. Germline V gene data show CDR1 as LNHDA and CDR2 as SQIVND (reference sequence). DNA for the CDR3: TGTGCCAGTAGAGGGGAAAGACAGGGATCAGATGGCTACACCTTC. Translation: CASRGERQGSDGYTF.

This clone has more than one count but fewer than ten. The CDR3 coding sequence is TGTGCCAGCAGTGAAAAAGGCTCTGGAAACACCATATATTTT. Its translation is CASSEKGSGNTIYF. This sequence joins TRBV6-1 and TRBJ1-3; no clear D gene. The CDR3 totals 14 residues. The germline gives CDR1 MNHNS, CDR2 SASEGT. V was pared by 2 bases and J by 0 bases, with 5 bases between.

The CDR3 is CASSPGLAGNEQFF. CDR3 bases: TGCGCCAGCAGCCCGGGACTAGCGGGCAATGAGCAGTTCTTC. The V gene is TRBV5-1, the J gene TRBJ2-1, with 12 bases lining up with TRBD2. Per the germline V gene, CDR1 is SGHRS and CDR2 is YFSETQ. The CDR3 spans 14 residues. The V gene end was trimmed by 4 bases and the J gene end by 6 bases; junction bases not matched to a gene: 2. The whole variable domain, remainder taken from reference TRBV5-1 and TRBJ2-1, is KAGVTQTPRYLIKTRGQQVTLSCSPISGHRSVSWYQQTPGQGLQFLFEYFSETQRNKGNFPGRFSGRQFSNSRSEMNVSTLELGDSALYLCASSPGLAGNEQFFGPGTRLTVL.

The CDR3 reads CASSFPGPNQPQHF. CDR3 in DNA: TGTGCCAGCAGCTTTCCGGGACCCAATCAGCCCCAGCATTTT. The V gene is TRBV7-8, the J gene TRBJ1-5; tentatively, D is TRBD1 (5 bases). Trimming left V 3 bases short and J 3 bases short, with 9 bases between. Germline lookup yields CDR1 SGHVS and CDR2 FQNEAQ. The CDR3 is 14 amino acids.